This T cell receptor (beta chain) was recorded in a study of blood T cells in healthy people across ages. Remarks on this clonotype: Its target is not known.

Trimming removed 8 bases from V and 13 bases from J, with 21 bases in between. This CDR3 is built from 13 residues. The authors ran a second PCR of about 6 to 11 cycles using a sample-barcoded 5' primer and a J-beta primer mix. A tag from a template-switch adaptor with 12 random nucleotides marked each cDNA molecule. A single record per CDR3 protein comes from TCRdb applying MiXCR to the 5' RACE reads. The repertoire holds roughly 1,300,000 distinct CDR3 sequences, almost 60% seen once, with 6.5% to 8.5% in the top ten. General observations from the study: Versus aged donors, long-lived donors had higher diversity and more naive CD4+ cells. Reliance upon unsorted PBMCs precluded definitive naive versus antigen-experienced comparison. Age brought a roughly linear fall in TCR beta diversity measured per million T cells.

Sequenced: blood. V usage is TRBV12-3 or TRBV12-4 and J usage is TRBJ2-1, with D tentatively TRBD2 (5 bases). The source is a man younger than 30 in good health. The CDR3 DNA follows: TGTGCCAGCTCTTCTAGCTCCCAAGAGACTCAGTTCTTC. Encoded protein: CASSSSSQETQFF.